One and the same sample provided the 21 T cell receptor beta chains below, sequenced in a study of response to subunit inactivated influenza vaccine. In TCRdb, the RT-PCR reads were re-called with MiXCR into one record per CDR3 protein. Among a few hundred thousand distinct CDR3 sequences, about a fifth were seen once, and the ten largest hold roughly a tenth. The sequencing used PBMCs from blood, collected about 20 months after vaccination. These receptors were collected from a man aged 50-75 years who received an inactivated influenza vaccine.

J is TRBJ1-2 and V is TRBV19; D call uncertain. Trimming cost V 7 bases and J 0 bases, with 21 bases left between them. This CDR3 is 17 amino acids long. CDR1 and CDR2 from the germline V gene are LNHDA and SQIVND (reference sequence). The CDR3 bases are TGTGCCAGTAAATACGCGGTAGCCGGCTCGGCTAACTATGGCTACACCTTC. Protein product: CASKYAVAGSANYGYTF.

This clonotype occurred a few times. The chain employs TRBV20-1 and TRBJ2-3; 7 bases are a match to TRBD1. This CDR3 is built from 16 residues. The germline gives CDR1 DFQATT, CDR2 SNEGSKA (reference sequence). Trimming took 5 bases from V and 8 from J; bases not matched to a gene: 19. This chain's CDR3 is CSAYPRDSLSQVTQYF. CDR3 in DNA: TGCAGTGCTTACCCCCGGGACAGCCTAAGTCAGGTTACGCAGTATTTT.

CDR3 DNA sequence: TGTGCCAGCAGCTTGTCCCTCCCCACCGGGGAGCTGTTTTTT. Residues: CASSLSLPTGELFF. This chain joins TRBV7-2 and TRBJ2-2; D is unclear. Trimming took off 3 bases at V and 4 bases at J, with 9 bases between the two ends. Germline CDR1 SGHTA, CDR2 FQGNSA. There are 14 residues in the CDR3.

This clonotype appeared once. The CDR3 DNA follows: TGTGCCAGCATATGGGCAGGGCCCCCCGGGGAGCTGTTTTTT. Protein: CASIWAGPPGELFF. The rearrangement uses TRBV6-9 and TRBJ2-2, with a tentative D call TRBD1 (5 bases). The CDR3 consists of 14 residues. CDR1 and CDR2 from the germline V gene are MNHGY and SVAAGI. V lost 7 bases and J lost 6, with 15 bases in between.

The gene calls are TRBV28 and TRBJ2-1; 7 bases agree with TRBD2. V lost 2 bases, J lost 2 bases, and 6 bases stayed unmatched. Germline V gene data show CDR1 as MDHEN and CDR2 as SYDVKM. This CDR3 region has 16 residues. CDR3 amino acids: CASSLVASGPYNEQFF. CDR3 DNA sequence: TGTGCCAGCAGTTTAGTGGCTAGCGGCCCCTACAATGAGCAGTTCTTC.

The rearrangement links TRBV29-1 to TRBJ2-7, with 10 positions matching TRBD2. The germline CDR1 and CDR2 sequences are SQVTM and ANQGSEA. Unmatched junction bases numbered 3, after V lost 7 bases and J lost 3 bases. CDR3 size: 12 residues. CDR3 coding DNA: TGCAGCGCTGGGACTAGCGACTACGAGCAGTACTTC. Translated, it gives CSAGTSDYEQYF.

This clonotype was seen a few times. CDR3 DNA: TGTGCCAGCAGCTTAGCTGACGGTTCCTACGAGCAGTACTTC. Protein product: CASSLADGSYEQYF. The gene calls are TRBV13 and TRBJ2-7; unclear D gene. V was pared by 1 base and J by 1 base, with 8 bases between. Germline V gene lookup returns CDR1 PRHDT and CDR2 FYEKMQ (reference sequence). The CDR3 is made up of 14 amino acids.

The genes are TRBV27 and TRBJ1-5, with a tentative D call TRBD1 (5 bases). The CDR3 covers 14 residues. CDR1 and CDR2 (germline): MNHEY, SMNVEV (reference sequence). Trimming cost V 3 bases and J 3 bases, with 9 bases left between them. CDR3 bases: TGTGCCAGCAGTTTGGGGCACCCCAATCAGCCCCAGCATTTT. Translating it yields CASSLGHPNQPQHF.

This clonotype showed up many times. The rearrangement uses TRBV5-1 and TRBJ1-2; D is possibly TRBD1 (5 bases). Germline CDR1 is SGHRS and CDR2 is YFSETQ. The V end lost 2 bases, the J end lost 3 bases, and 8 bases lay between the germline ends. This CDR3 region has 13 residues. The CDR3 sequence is CASSFGGDYGYTF. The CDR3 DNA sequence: TGCGCCAGCAGCTTCGGGGGGGACTATGGCTACACCTTC. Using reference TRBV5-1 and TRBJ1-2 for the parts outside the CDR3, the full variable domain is KAGVTQTPRYLIKTRGQQVTLSCSPISGHRSVSWYQQTPGQGLQFLFEYFSETQRNKGNFPGRFSGRQFSNSRSEMNVSTLELGDSALYLCASSFGGDYGYTFGSGTRLTVV.

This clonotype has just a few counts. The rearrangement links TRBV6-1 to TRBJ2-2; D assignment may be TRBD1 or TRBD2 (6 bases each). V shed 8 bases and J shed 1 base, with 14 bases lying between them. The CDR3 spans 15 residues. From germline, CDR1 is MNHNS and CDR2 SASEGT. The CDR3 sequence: CASRFAGQNTGELFF. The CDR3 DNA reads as TGTGCCAGCCGGTTTGCGGGACAGAACACCGGGGAGCTGTTTTTT.

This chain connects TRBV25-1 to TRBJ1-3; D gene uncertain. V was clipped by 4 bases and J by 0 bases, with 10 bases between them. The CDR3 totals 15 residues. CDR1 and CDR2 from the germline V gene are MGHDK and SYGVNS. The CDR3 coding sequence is TGTGCCAGCAGTGCCGGGTCCAGCTCTGGAAACACCATATATTTT. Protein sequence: CASSAGSSSGNTIYF. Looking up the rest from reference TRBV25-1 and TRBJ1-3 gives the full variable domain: EADIYQTPRYLVIGTGKKITLECSQTMGHDKMYWYQQDPGMELHLIHYSYGVNSTEKGDLSSESTVSRIRTEHFPLTLESARPSHTSQYLCASSAGSSSGNTIYFGEGSWLTVV.

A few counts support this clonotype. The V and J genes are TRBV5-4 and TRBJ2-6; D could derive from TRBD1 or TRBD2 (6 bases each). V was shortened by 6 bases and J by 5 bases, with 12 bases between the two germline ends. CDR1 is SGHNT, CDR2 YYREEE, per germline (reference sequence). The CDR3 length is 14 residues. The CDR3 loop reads CASTLGGRANVLTF. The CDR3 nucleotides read TGTGCCAGCACCCTAGGGGGGCGGGCCAACGTCCTGACTTTC.

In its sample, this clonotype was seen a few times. The CDR3 nucleotides are TGCAGTGCTAGATTGACAGGCTCCTATAATTCACCCCTCCACTTT. It codes for CSARLTGSYNSPLHF. V is TRBV20-1 and J is TRBJ1-6; D is possibly TRBD1 (6 bases). The germline CDR1 and CDR2 sequences are DFQATT and SNEGSKA (reference sequence). Trimming took 2 bases from V and 0 from J, leaving 8 bases between them. CDR3 length: 15 amino acids.

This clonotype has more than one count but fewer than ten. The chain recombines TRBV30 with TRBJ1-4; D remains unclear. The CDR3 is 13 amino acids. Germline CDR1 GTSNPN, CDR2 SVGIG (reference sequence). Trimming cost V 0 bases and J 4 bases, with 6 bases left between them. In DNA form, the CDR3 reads TGTGCCTGGAGTGTAAACCTTAATGAAAAACTGTTTTTT. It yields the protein CAWSVNLNEKLFF.

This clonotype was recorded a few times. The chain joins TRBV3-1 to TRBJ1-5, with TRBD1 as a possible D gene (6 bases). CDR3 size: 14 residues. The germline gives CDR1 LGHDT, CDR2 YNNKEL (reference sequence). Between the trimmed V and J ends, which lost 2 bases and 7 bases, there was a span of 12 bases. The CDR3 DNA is TGTGCCAGCAGCCAAAAAGGGGGGTACCAGCCCCAGCATTTT. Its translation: CASSQKGGYQPQHF. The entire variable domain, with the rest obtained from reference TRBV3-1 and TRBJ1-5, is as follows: DTAVSQTPKYLVTQMGNDKSIKCEQNLGHDTMYWYKQDSKKFLKIMFSYNNKELIINETVPNRFSPKSPDKAHLNLHINSLELGDSAVYFCASSQKGGYQPQHFGDGTRLSIL.

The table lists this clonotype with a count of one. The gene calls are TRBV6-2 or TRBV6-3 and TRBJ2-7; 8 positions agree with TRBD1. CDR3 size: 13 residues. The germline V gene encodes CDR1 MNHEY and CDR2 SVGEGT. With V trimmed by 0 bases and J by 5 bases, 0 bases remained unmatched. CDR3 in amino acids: CASSYSQGDEQYF. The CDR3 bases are TGTGCCAGCAGTTACTCACAGGGGGACGAGCAGTACTTC.

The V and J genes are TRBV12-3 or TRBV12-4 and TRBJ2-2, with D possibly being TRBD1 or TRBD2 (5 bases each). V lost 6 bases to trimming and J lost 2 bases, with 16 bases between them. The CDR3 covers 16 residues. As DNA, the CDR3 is TGTGCCAGCAGCCCAGCCGGGACCGGCAACACCGGGGAGCTGTTTTTT. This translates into CASSPAGTGNTGELFF.

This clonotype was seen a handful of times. The CDR3 here is CASSDDSGATNEKLFF. CDR3 DNA sequence: TGTGCCAGCAGCGACGACAGCGGAGCAACTAATGAAAAACTGTTTTTT. V usage is TRBV9 and J usage is TRBJ1-4, with D tentatively TRBD1 (5 bases). The CDR3 spans 16 residues. Looked up from germline, CDR1 is SGDLS and CDR2 is YYNGEE. Trimming shortened V by 3 bases and J by 0 bases, and 12 bases separated the two germline ends.

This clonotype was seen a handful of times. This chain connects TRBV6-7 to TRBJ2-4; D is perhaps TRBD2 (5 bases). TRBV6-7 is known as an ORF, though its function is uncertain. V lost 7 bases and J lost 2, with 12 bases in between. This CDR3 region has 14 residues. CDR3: CASTTRGTKNIQYF. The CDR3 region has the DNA TGTGCCAGCACCACTCGGGGAACCAAAAACATTCAGTACTTC.

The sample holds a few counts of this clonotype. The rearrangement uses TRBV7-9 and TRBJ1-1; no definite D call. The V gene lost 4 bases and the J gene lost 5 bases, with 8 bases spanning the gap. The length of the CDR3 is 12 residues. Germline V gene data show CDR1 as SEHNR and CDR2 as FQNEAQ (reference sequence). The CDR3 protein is CASSSSDTEAFF. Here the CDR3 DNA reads TGTGCCAGCAGCTCCTCGGATACTGAAGCTTTCTTT.

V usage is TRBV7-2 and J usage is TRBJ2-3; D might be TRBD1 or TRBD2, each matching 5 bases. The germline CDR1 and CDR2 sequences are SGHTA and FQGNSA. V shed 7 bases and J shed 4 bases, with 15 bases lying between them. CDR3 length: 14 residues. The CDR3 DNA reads TGTGCCAGCACCTGGGGGTGGGGGTCAGATACGCAGTATTTT. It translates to CASTWGWGSDTQYF.